The sequence of this TCR beta chain was determined in a study of blood T cell repertoires in COVID-19. At the level of the study: The United States, Italy and Spain provided the acute and convalescent COVID-19 samples. In each case, the material was cDNA or gDNA derived from T cells, B-cell-depleted T cells, or PBMCs.

This clone was seen a few times. In the authors' methods: How many nucleated cells were present was estimated from reference gene primer amplification. The repertoire was sequenced with immunoSEQ multiplex PCR; TCRdb's copy has only in-frame clones and lacks some. The V and J calls and clone size are taken from that table; D and trimming were inferred from the DNA. Here the sample spans about 240,000 clones, 70% to 85% being singletons. Germline CDR1 and CDR2: SGHRS and YFSETQ. V lost 4 bases, J lost 1 base, and 11 bases lay in between. The CDR3 spans 14 residues. Material for sequencing was peripheral blood. The origin of this receptor is a woman of 80 years or more with acute or convalescent COVID-19. This chain connects TRBV5-1 to TRBJ1-2; D unresolved. The CDR3 bases are TGCGCCAGCAGCCCCCTCGACATTAACTATGGCTACACCTTC. Its translation: CASSPLDINYGYTF.